What follows describes a single T cell receptor beta chain. What it binds is not known. These data belong to a study of CXCR3-negative and CXCR3-positive naive CD8 T cells. Study-wide findings and caveats: Higher TRB CDR3 hydrophobicity marked CXCR3-positive naive cells relative to CXCR3-negative naive cells.

The CDR3 has 13 amino acids. Germline V gives CDR1 SGHVS, CDR2 FQNEAQ. TRB cDNA libraries were made by UMI-labeled 5' RACE. TCRdb reanalyzed the 5' RACE reads, giving one entry per CDR3 protein sequence and no DNA. The ten top clones account for 0.6% to 0.7%, within a sample of roughly 80,000 distinct CDR3 sequences. The rearrangement links TRBV7-8 to TRBJ2-1; as DNA is missing, the TRBD1 call by TCRdb cannot be tested. This TCR derives from a human donor in good health. Some clones in this sample may be carry-over from other donors' samples. The sample comprised naive CXCR3+ CD8+ T cells from blood. This sample's subset: CD45RO-CCR7+CD27+CD95- naive CD8+ T cells expressing CXCR3 (TNR3+). The CDR3 sequence: CASSNGGDDEQFF. Drawing the rest from reference TRBV7-8 and TRBJ2-1, the complete variable domain is GAGVSQSPRYKVAKRGQDVALRCDPISGHVSLFWYQQALGQGPEFLTYFQNEAQLDKSGLPSDRFFAERPEGSVSTLKIQRTQQEDSAVYLCASSNGGDDEQFFGPGTRLTVL.